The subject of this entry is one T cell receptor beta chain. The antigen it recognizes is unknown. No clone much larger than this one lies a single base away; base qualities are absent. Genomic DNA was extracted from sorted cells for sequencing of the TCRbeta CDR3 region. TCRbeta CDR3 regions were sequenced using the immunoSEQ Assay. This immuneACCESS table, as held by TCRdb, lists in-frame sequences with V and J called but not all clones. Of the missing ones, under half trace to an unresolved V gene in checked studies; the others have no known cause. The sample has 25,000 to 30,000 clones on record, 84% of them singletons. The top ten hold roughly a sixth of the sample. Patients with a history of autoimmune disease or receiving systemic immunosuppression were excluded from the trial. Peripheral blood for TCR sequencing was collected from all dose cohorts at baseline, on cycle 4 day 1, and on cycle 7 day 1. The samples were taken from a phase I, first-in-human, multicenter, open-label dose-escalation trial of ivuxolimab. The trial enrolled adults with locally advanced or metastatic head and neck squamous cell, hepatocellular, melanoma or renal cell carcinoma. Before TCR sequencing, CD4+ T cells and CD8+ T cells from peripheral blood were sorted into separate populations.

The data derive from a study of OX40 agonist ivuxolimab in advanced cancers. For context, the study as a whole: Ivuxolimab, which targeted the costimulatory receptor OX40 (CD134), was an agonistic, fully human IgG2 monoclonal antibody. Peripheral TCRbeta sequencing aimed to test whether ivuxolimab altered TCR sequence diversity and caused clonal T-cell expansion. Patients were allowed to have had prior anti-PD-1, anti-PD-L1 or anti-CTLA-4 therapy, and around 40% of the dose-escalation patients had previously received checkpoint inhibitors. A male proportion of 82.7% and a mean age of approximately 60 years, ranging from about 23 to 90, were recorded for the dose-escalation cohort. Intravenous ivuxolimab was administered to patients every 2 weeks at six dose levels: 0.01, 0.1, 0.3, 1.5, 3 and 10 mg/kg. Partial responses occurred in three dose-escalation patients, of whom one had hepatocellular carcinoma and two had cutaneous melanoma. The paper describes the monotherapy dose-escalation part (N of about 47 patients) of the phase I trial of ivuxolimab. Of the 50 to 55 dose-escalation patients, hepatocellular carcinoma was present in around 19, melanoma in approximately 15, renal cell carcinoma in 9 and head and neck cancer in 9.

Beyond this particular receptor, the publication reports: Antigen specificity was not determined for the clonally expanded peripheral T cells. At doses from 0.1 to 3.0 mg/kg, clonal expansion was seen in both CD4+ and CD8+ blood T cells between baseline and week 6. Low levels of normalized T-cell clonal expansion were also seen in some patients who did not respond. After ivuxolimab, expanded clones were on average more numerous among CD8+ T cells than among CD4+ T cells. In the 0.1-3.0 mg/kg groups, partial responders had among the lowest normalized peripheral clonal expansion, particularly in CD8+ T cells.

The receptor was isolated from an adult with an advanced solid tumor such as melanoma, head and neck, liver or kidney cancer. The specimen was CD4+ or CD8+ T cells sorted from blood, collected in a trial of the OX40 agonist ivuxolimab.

The nucleotide sequence reads as follows: TGTGCCAGCAGCTCCTGGACAAAGACCTACGAGCAGTACTTC. Translation gives CASSSWTKTYEQYF. The sequence is built from TRBV7-8 and TRBJ2-7; TRBD1 might be the D gene, on 5 matching bases. The CDR3, cysteine through phenylalanine, is 14 amino acids long. The entry retains the CDR3 DNA only, 42 bases that are in frame from base 1. V loses 4 bases of germline sequence and J loses 2 bases, and the interval between the two ends is 12 bases. The germline V gene sets CDR1 to SGHVS and CDR2 to FQNEAQ.